The T cell receptor (beta chain) under discussion was sequenced for a study of T cells in Graves' hyperthyroidism and ophthalmopathy. The source material, RNA transcripts, was used to amplify TCR beta CDR3 regions. Researchers ran a first-round RT-PCR on the TCR CDR3 using the HTBI primer set. TCRdb reprocessed the multiplex PCR reads via MiXCR and lists one record per CDR3 protein. This table has about 420,000 distinct CDR3 sequences, about 13% appearing once. The study defined stable Graves' hyperthyroidism as no ophthalmopathy progression within 18 months. Not enrolled were patients with uncontrolled infection, other autoimmune disease, pregnancy or lactation. Study-level results: Researchers report that a 13 V-J model separated ophthalmopathy from stable hyperthyroidism.

The CDR3 sequence is 17 residues long. CDR1 and CDR2 from the germline V gene are MNHEY and SMNVEV (reference sequence). J lost 5 bases, V lost 7 bases, and 17 bases had no gene match. This clonotype was observed at least ten times. The antigen is unknown. J is TRBJ2-5 and V is TRBV27; 9 bases map to TRBD1. Sequencing was done on a sample of blood. The TCR was taken from a woman younger than 35 with Graves' hyperthyroidism. CDR3 amino acids: CASTPPNDRGREETQYF. The CDR3 DNA sequence: TGTGCCAGCACCCCTCCAAATGACAGGGGGAGGGAGGAGACCCAGTACTTC.